This T cell receptor beta chain appears in the sequencing data of a study of cytomegalovirus exposure and HLA in healthy donors. Primers: 60 Vbeta forward and 13 Jbeta reverse. TCRdb's table, derived via immunoSEQ multiplex PCR, lists solely in-frame clones and lacks some. The data contain about 150,000 clones, 9.7% of them seen just once; the ten biggest clones take up under 2%. The ends were cut back, 2 bases at V and 3 bases at J, with 16 bases in the middle. The germline V gene encodes CDR1 WSHSY and CDR2 SAAADI. The CDR3 runs to 16 residues. Only a few counts were recorded for this clone. Sequencing used PBMCs. The clonotype comes from a man aged 45-65 years in good health and CMV-seronegative. The chain joins TRBV10-2 to TRBJ1-2, with TRBD1 as a possible D gene (6 bases). This CDR3 reads CASSEIPTGTDYGYTF. CDR3 DNA sequence: TGCGCCAGCAGTGAGATCCCAACAGGGACGGACTATGGCTACACCTTC.